The 25 T cell receptor beta chains below all came from one sample that was sequenced in a study of cytomegalovirus exposure and HLA in healthy donors. PCR involved 60 Vbeta and 13 Jbeta primers. TCRdb keeps only in-frame clones here, not all; method: immunoSEQ multiplex PCR. The table has fewer than 300,000 clones, roughly 88% seen once. The sample taken for sequencing was PBMCs. The receptor source for this set is a man in his forties in good health and CMV-seropositive.

The V gene is TRBV7-2, the J gene TRBJ2-7, with TRBD1 matching over 8 bases. From germline, CDR1 is SGHTA and CDR2 FQGNSA. CDR3 length equals 18 residues. Trimming cost V 3 bases and J 0 bases; bases outside gene matches: 13. The CDR3 DNA is TGTGCCAGCAGCTTGTCCAGGGGGCTCACCCGCAGCTCCTACGAGCAGTACTTC. Its translation: CASSLSRGLTRSSYEQYF.

The chain combines TRBV7-9 with TRBJ2-1; TRBD1 agrees at 8 bases. V shed 8 bases and J 8 bases; nucleotides not matched to a gene: 11. This CDR3 has 14 residues. Germline V gene data show CDR1 as SEHNR and CDR2 as FQNEAQ (reference sequence). CDR3 bases: TGTGCCAGCTTACAGGGGGGAAGGGACGATGAGCAGTTCTTC. Translating gives CASLQGGRDDEQFF. Full variable domain (rest looked up from reference TRBV7-9 and TRBJ2-1): DTGVSQNPRHKITKRGQNVTFRCDPISEHNRLYWYRQTLGQGPEFLTYFQNEAQLEKSRLLSDRFSAERPKGSFSTLEIQRTEQGDSAMYLCASLQGGRDDEQFFGPGTRLTVL.

Concerning this clone itself: An end of the junction differs from the germline gene, which may be a read error. The V call is TRBV7-7, the J call TRBJ2-2; 11 nucleotides align to TRBD2. Germline CDR1 and CDR2: SSHAT and FNYEAQ (reference sequence). The CDR3 has 19 amino acids. The CDR3 DNA is TGTGCTAGCAGCTTAGCGGGCACTAGCGGGAGATGGAGCACCGGGGAGCTGTTTTTT. Its translation: CASSLAGTSGRWSTGELFF.

The genes are TRBV27 and TRBJ1-2, with D possibly matching TRBD1 (5 bases). The CDR3 extends over 13 amino acids. Germline CDR1 reads MNHEY; CDR2 reads SMNVEV (reference sequence). V lost 3 bases to trimming and J lost 8 bases, with 13 bases between them. The CDR3, as DNA: TGTGCCAGCAGTTTCCGGGGACTGAGGGGCTACACCTTC. It is translated as CASSFRGLRGYTF.

The V and J genes are TRBV29-1 and TRBJ1-1; TRBD1 is a possible D gene (6 bases). Trimming took off 7 bases at V and 1 base at J, with 13 bases between the two ends. Germline V gene sequence: CDR1 SQVTM, CDR2 ANQGSEA. This CDR3 has 13 residues. Here the CDR3 DNA reads TGCAGCGCCTTGACAGGAGCGAACACTGAAGCTTTCTTT. Translated, it gives CSALTGANTEAFF.

V is TRBV7-3 and J is TRBJ2-1; unclear D gene. V gave up 4 bases and J gave up 0 bases, with 10 bases separating them. The CDR3 is 15 amino acids. Germline V gives CDR1 SGHTA, CDR2 FQGTGA. CDR3 loop: CASSSNPSSYNEQFF. The CDR3 coding sequence is TGTGCCAGCAGCTCAAATCCGAGCTCCTACAATGAGCAGTTCTTC. The full variable domain, completed using reference TRBV7-3 and TRBJ2-1, is GAGVSQTPSNKVTEKGKYVELRCDPISGHTALYWYRQSLGQGPEFLIYFQGTGAADDSGLPNDRFFAVRPEGSVSTLKIQRTERGDSAVYLCASSSNPSSYNEQFFGPGTRLTVL.

The CDR3 is CASSPWTSSGNTIYF. The CDR3 bases are TGTGCCAGCAGCCCATGGACAAGCTCTGGAAACACCATATATTTT. The chain couples TRBV14 to TRBJ1-3; D is possibly TRBD1 (5 bases). CDR3 length: 15 residues. V was pared by 4 bases and J by 0 bases, with 10 bases between. From germline, CDR1 is SGHDN and CDR2 FVKESK.

This CDR3 is CASSLRGSGEKLFF. As DNA, the CDR3 is TGTGCCAGCTCCCTCAGGGGGTCCGGTGAAAAACTGTTTTTT. The chain joins TRBV28 to TRBJ1-4; 7 bases align to TRBD1. Germline V gene data show CDR1 as MDHEN and CDR2 as SYDVKM. The CDR3 loop spans 14 amino acids. V lost 8 bases and J lost 7; bases outside the gene matches: 10.

The chain links TRBV27 to TRBJ1-2, with 9 bases fitting TRBD1. Germline CDR1 reads MNHEY; CDR2 reads SMNVEV (reference sequence). V was clipped by 4 bases and J by 6 bases; unmatched bases: 6. CDR3 size: 14 residues. In DNA, the CDR3 is TGTGCCAGCAGTTCCCTAGGACAGGGGCATGGCTACACCTTC. Amino acid sequence: CASSSLGQGHGYTF.

The chain links TRBV5-5 to TRBJ2-1; 8 positions match TRBD2. CDR3 length equals 16 residues. V gave up 4 bases and J gave up 0 bases; unmatched junction bases: 6. Germline V gene data show CDR1 as SGHKS and CDR2 as YYEKEE (reference sequence). CDR3 protein: CASSLGLADSYNEQFF. The CDR3 bases are TGTGCCAGCAGCCTCGGACTAGCCGACTCCTACAATGAGCAGTTCTTC.

The sample holds one count of this clone. V and J are TRBV7-2 and TRBJ2-7, with 10 bases fitting TRBD2. Germline trimming cut 2 bases from V and 1 base from J; bases unmatched to any gene: 5. Germline CDR1 and CDR2: SGHTA and FQGNSA. The CDR3 is made up of 16 amino acids. The CDR3, as DNA: TGTGCCAGCAGCTTAAGACTAGCGGGTTTATCCTACGAGCAGTACTTC. Encoded protein: CASSLRLAGLSYEQYF. Combining the CDR3 with reference TRBV7-2 and TRBJ2-7 gives the whole variable domain GAGVSQSPSNKVTEKGKDVELRCDPISGHTALYWYRQSLGQGLEFLIYFQGNSAPDKSGLPSDRFSAERTGGSVSTLTIQRTQQEDSAVYLCASSLRLAGLSYEQYFGPGTRLTVT.

The table lists this clone with a count of one. V gene TRBV4-2 combines with J gene TRBJ2-1; 8 bases match TRBD2. With V trimmed by 10 bases and J by 8 bases, 16 bases remained unmatched. CDR3 length equals 15 residues. The germline V gene encodes CDR1 LGHNA and CDR2 YNFKEQ. Here the CDR3 reads CATQAGTSLPDEQFF. CDR3 nucleotide sequence: TGTGCCACCCAAGCGGGGACTAGTCTTCCGGATGAGCAGTTCTTC.

The V and J genes are TRBV7-3 and TRBJ2-2, with a tentative D call TRBD2 (6 bases). V lost 0 bases and J 6 bases, leaving 11 bases between the germline ends. The CDR3 loop spans 15 amino acids. In germline, CDR1 is SGHTA, CDR2 FQGTGA. The CDR3 sequence: CASSLTLSGAGELFF. DNA for the CDR3: TGTGCCAGCAGCTTAACGTTGTCGGGAGCCGGGGAGCTGTTTTTT.

The V and J genes are TRBV28 and TRBJ2-7; D is unclear. Germline CDR1 is MDHEN and CDR2 is SYDVKM. Trimming cost V 7 bases and J 6 bases, with 13 bases left between them. This CDR3 comprises 12 residues. This CDR3 reads CASNPPYSEQYF. Written as DNA, the CDR3 is TGTGCCAGCAATCCGCCATATAGCGAGCAGTACTTC.

The chain has TRBV4-1 and TRBJ2-5; TRBD1 aligns across 10 bases. The DNA end lines up better with TRBJ2-7; the J call may be wrong. This CDR3 region has 15 residues. The germline CDR1 and CDR2 sequences are MGHRA and YSYEKL. In nucleotides, the CDR3 is TGCGCCAGCAGCCAAAAGACAGGGGGCAACTACGAGCAGTACTTC. This gives the protein CASSQKTGGNYEQYF.

This clone was observed a few times. The chain combines TRBV5-1 with TRBJ2-2, with a weak D call TRBD2 (5 bases). Trimming left V 1 base short and J 5 bases short, with 15 bases between. Germline V lookup: CDR1 SGHRS, CDR2 YFSETQ. The CDR3 sequence is 16 residues long. The DNA for the CDR3 is TGCGCCAGCAGCTTGTACGGGGAACCGAGGACCGGGGAGCTGTTTTTT. Translated: CASSLYGEPRTGELFF.

The chain carries TRBV5-6 and TRBJ2-5; 7 bases are a match to TRBD1. Looked up from germline, CDR1 is SGHDT and CDR2 is YYEEEE. The CDR3 extends over 14 amino acids. Trimming removed 2 bases from V and 2 bases from J; junction bases left unmatched: 3. The CDR3, as DNA: TGTGCCAGCAGCTTCACAGGGGCGCAAGAGACCCAGTACTTC. It yields the protein CASSFTGAQETQYF.

This clone was seen only a few times. The chain is built from TRBV4-1 and TRBJ1-1; 9 nucleotides align to TRBD1. CDR1 and CDR2 (germline): MGHRA, YSYEKL. The CDR3 consists of 14 residues. V shed 4 bases and J 7 bases; nucleotides not matched to a gene: 7. CDR3 in DNA: TGCGCCAGCAGCCCCATCGGACAGGGGATTGAAGCTTTCTTT. Encoded protein: CASSPIGQGIEAFF.

The chain has TRBV5-5 and TRBJ1-4; 8 bases line up with TRBD1. Germline V gene sequence: CDR1 SGHKS, CDR2 YYEKEE (reference sequence). V dropped 4 bases and J dropped 7; count of bases not matched to a gene: 9. This CDR3 comprises 15 residues. Here the CDR3 reads CASSGGTGGVEKLFF. CDR3 nucleotide sequence: TGTGCCAGCAGCGGGGGGACAGGCGGGGTTGAAAAACTGTTTTTT.

This clone appeared once. The V and J genes are TRBV6-5 and TRBJ2-7; 8 bases fit TRBD1. This CDR3 contains 15 residues. Per germline, CDR1 MNHEY and CDR2 SVGAGI. Trimming at V came to 6 bases and at J to 1 base, leaving 8 bases not matched to a gene. The chain's CDR3 is CASRRRDRRSYEQYF. CDR3 nucleotides: TGTGCCAGCAGGCGTCGGGACAGGCGATCCTACGAGCAGTACTTC.

V gene TRBV7-9 combines with J gene TRBJ2-5; 13 positions agree with TRBD2. The CDR3 has 16 residues. V trimming: 4 bases; J trimming: 4 bases; junction bases outside the gene matches: 6. The germline V gene has CDR1 SEHNR and CDR2 FQNEAQ (reference sequence). The CDR3 loop is CASSSWTSGRGETQYF. In nucleotides, the CDR3 is TGTGCCAGCAGCTCTTGGACTAGCGGGAGAGGAGAGACCCAGTACTTC.

This chain joins TRBV4-1 and TRBJ2-1, with 8 positions matching TRBD2. This CDR3 contains 18 residues. V lost 3 bases, J lost 2 bases, and 12 bases stayed unmatched. Per germline, CDR1 MGHRA and CDR2 YSYEKL. The DNA for the CDR3 is TGCGCCAGCAGCCAGGGATGGGGTACTAGCGGCACCTACAATGAGCAGTTCTTC. Protein sequence: CASSQGWGTSGTYNEQFF.

The chain recombines TRBV7-9 with TRBJ1-1, with unresolved D. Germline V gene data show CDR1 as SEHNR and CDR2 as FQNEAQ (reference sequence). The CDR3 is 15 amino acids. The ends were cut back, 2 bases at V and 3 bases at J, with 13 bases in the middle. The CDR3 reads CASSLFEALDTEAFF. Here the CDR3 DNA reads TGTGCCAGCAGCTTATTCGAAGCCCTAGACACTGAAGCTTTCTTT.

This clone was observed once. The CDR3 spells CASSSGTGPTGELFF. Written as DNA, the CDR3 is TGTGCCAGCAGCTCCGGGACAGGGCCCACCGGGGAGCTGTTTTTT. J is TRBJ2-2 and V is TRBV9; 9 nucleotides align to TRBD1. CDR1 and CDR2 (germline): SGDLS, YYNGEE. The CDR3 runs 15 residues. The V segment lost 4 bases and the J segment 4 bases; nucleotides outside the gene matches: 5. The variable domain in full, with the rest retrieved from reference TRBV9 and TRBJ2-2, is DSGVTQTPKHLITATGQRVTLRCSPRSGDLSVYWYQQSLDQGLQFLIQYYNGEERAKGNILERFSAQQFPDLHSELNLSSLELGDSALYFCASSSGTGPTGELFFGEGSRLTVL.

This chain connects TRBV7-2 to TRBJ2-5; 7 bases are a match to TRBD2. TRBJ2-7 matches the DNA end more closely, so the J call is doubtful. This CDR3 region has 13 residues. Germline V lookup: CDR1 SGHTA, CDR2 FQGNSA. The CDR3 here is CASSFTSAYEQYF. The CDR3 region has the DNA TGTGCCAGCAGCTTCACTAGCGCCTACGAGCAGTACTTC.